This T cell receptor beta chain was observed in a study of technical replicates of blood from a handful of donors. This table comes from immunoSEQ multiplex PCR, and its TCRdb copy is limited to in-frame clones, with some not included. This table has under 100,000 clones, approximately 95% appearing once. CDR1 LNHDA and CDR2 SQIVND come from the germline V gene (reference sequence). The CDR3 has 17 amino acids. The ends lost 6 bases at V and 4 bases at J; junction bases unmatched: 13. The TCR was taken from a human donor in good health. The specimen was T cells isolated from PBMCs. This chain joins TRBV19 and TRBJ2-1; 9 positions match TRBD2. CDR3: CASRRGLIAGAYNEQFF. For the CDR3, the DNA is TGTGCCAGTAGACGCGGGCTGATAGCGGGAGCATACAATGAGCAGTTCTTC.